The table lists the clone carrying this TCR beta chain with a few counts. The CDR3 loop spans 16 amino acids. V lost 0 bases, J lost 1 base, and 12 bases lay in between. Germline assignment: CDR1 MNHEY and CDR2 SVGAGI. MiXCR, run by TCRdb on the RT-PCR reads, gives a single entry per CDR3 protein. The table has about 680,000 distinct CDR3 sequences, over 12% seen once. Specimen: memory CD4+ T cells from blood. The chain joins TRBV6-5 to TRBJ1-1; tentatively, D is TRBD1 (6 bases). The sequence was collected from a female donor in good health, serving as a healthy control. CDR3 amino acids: CASSYSNGGGNTEAFF. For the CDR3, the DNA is TGTGCCAGCAGTTACTCGAATGGAGGGGGGAACACTGAAGCTTTCTTT.